This is a list of T cell receptor beta chains from one sample in a study of siplizumab effects on memory and regulatory T cells. Only in-frame clones appear in the TCRdb table, and some are missing; sequencing was by immunoSEQ multiplex PCR. Of approximately 20,000 clones in the sample, around 43% were seen once. Their specific antigens are unknown. Specimen: CFSE-low (dividing) CD4+ T cells sorted from an allogeneic mixed lymphocyte reaction. The source of these receptors is a human donor in good health; the cells came from an allogeneic mixed lymphocyte reaction. Some clones in this sample may be carry-over from other donors' samples. The CDR3 runs from the conserved cysteine through the conserved F or W. Each record gives: D gene, V gene, J gene, clone size, CDR3 protein, CDR3 DNA. D genes are given only for firm matches. Size is omitted from some rows. Given values are once, few, many or a class for expanded clones.

-	TRBV19	TRBJ1-2	medium-sized	CASSKQGNYGYTF	TGTGCCAGTAGTAAACAGGGTAACTATGGCTACACCTTC
-	TRBV11-2	TRBJ2-7	few	CASSLERVTPQSF	TGTGCCAGCAGCTTGGAAAGGGTCACGCCCCAATCTTTC
TRBD1	TRBV19	TRBJ1-5	medium-sized	CASNDRENQPQHF	TGTGCCAGTAACGACAGGGAAAATCAGCCCCAGCATTTT
-	TRBV18	TRBJ2-2	few	CASSFSAGELFF	TGTGCCAGCTCCTTTAGCGCCGGGGAGCTGTTTTTT
-	TRBV27	TRBJ1-3	-	CASSPLGTPRSGNTIYF	TGTGCCAGCAGTCCACTCGGGACACCTCGCTCTGGAAACACCATATATTTT
-	TRBV6-5	TRBJ1-5	few	CASSSGGQPQHF	TGTGCCAGCAGTTCGGGGGGTCAGCCCCAGCATTTT
-	TRBV11-2	TRBJ1-1	-	CASSFANTEAFF	TGTGCCAGCAGCTTTGCGAACACTGAAGCTTTCTTT
-	TRBV18	TRBJ1-6	medium-sized	CASSPLGQISYNSPLHF	TGTGCCAGCTCACCTTTGGGACAAATCTCCTATAATTCACCCCTCCACTTT
-	TRBV4-2	TRBJ2-2	-	CASSWFDRNTGELFF	TGTGCCAGCAGCTGGTTCGACAGGAACACCGGGGAGCTGTTTTTT
-	TRBV10-1	TRBJ1-4	-	CASSDPDRLYEKLFF	TGCGCCAGCAGTGACCCCGACAGGCTATATGAAAAACTGTTTTTT
-	TRBV2	TRBJ2-1	once	CASSGGLLAYNEQFF	TGTGCCAGCAGCGGGGGGCTACTTGCCTACAATGAGCAGTTCTTC
-	TRBV6-1	TRBJ2-3	few	CASSVVSGGMGTDTQYF	TGTGCCAGCAGTGTCGTATCGGGGGGCATGGGGACAGATACGCAGTATTTT
-	TRBV6-1	TRBJ2-1	-	CASTTGGETYNEQFF	TGTGCCAGCACCACTGGAGGGGAGACCTACAATGAGCAGTTCTTC
TRBD2	TRBV7-3	TRBJ2-7	few	CASSLTSGPYEQYF	TGTGCCAGCAGCTTGACTAGCGGGCCTTACGAGCAGTACTTC
-	TRBV27	TRBJ2-7	-	CASSRAEGLWNREQYF	TGTGCCAGCAGCCGGGCCGAGGGCTTGTGGAATCGCGAGCAGTACTTC
-	TRBV7-9	TRBJ1-2	medium-sized	CASSSAGLRGSYGYTF	TGTGCCAGCAGCTCAGCGGGGTTGAGGGGTAGTTATGGCTACACCTTC
-	TRBV7-9	TRBJ1-2	many	CASNQARVNYGYTF	TGTGCCAGCAACCAGGCACGGGTTAACTATGGCTACACCTTC
-	TRBV6-6	TRBJ1-5	many	CASRDLSNQPQHF	TGTGCCAGCAGGGACCTTAGCAATCAGCCCCAGCATTTT